Listed here are 8 T cell receptor beta chains from one sample, sequenced in a study of early T cells in non-severe SARS-CoV-2 infection. In TCRdb, the 5' RACE reads were re-called with MiXCR into one record per CDR3 protein. The top ten hold around 4.7% of the sample, which has about 97,000 distinct CDR3 sequences, roughly 11% seen once. This specimen consisted of whole blood, obtained at baseline. All receptors derive from an adult who was a healthcare worker with PCR-confirmed SARS-CoV-2 infection or an uninfected control (not recorded which).

V gene TRBV7-8 combines with J gene TRBJ2-7; TRBD1 matches at 10 bases. This CDR3 has 17 residues. V lost 5 bases, J lost 5 bases, and 15 bases stayed unmatched. Germline V gene data show CDR1 as SGHVS and CDR2 as FQNEAQ. The CDR3, as DNA: TGTGCCAGCAGCAGCCGGGACAGGGGAAGATTCGTGGACGAGCAGTACTTC. This encodes CASSSRDRGRFVDEQYF.

This clonotype was recorded a few times. The genes are TRBV4-1 and TRBJ2-7, with 7 positions matching TRBD2. Germline lookup yields CDR1 MGHRA and CDR2 YSYEKL. The CDR3 sequence is 14 residues long. The trim removed 3 bases at V and 5 bases at J, leaving 7 bases unmatched. Here the CDR3 DNA reads TGCGCCAGCAGCCAGGCGGGAGATTGGGACGAGCAGTACTTC. Encoded protein: CASSQAGDWDEQYF.

The CDR3 spells CSVERGRTDTQYF. DNA for the CDR3: TGCAGCGTTGAACGGGGGAGGACAGATACGCAGTATTTT. The J gene is TRBJ2-3, the V gene TRBV29-1, with D maybe TRBD2 (6 bases). From germline, CDR1 is SQVTM and CDR2 ANQGSEA. Trimming removed 2 bases at V and 3 bases at J, with 9 bases between. The CDR3 length is 13 residues.

This clonotype was detected a few times. This rearrangement joins TRBV18 to TRBJ1-1; D is possibly TRBD1 (6 bases). The CDR3 loop spans 15 amino acids. Between the trimmed V and J ends, which lost 3 bases and 3 bases, there was a span of 14 bases. Germline CDR1 is KGHSH and CDR2 is LQKENI. The CDR3 sequence: CASSPTQGVDTEAFF. The CDR3 region has the DNA TGTGCCAGCTCACCGACACAGGGTGTCGACACTGAAGCTTTCTTT. Looking up the rest from reference TRBV18 and TRBJ1-1 gives the full variable domain: NAGVMQNPRHLVRRRGQEARLRCSPMKGHSHVYWYRQLPEEGLKFMVYLQKENIIDESGMPKERFSAEFPKEGPSILRIQQVVRGDSAAYFCASSPTQGVDTEAFFGQGTRLTVV.

In its sample, this clonotype was seen a few times. The chain links TRBV20-1 to TRBJ1-1; D unresolved. The germline V gene has CDR1 DFQATT and CDR2 SNEGSKA (reference sequence). Trimming shortened V by 3 bases and J by 6 bases, and 11 bases separated the two germline ends. The CDR3 consists of 12 residues. The CDR3 coding sequence is TGCAGTGCTAGTGTGACGACTTCTGAAGCTTTCTTT. Its protein product is CSASVTTSEAFF.

This clonotype was found a few times. The chain combines TRBV15 with TRBJ2-7; D uncertain. V was trimmed by 0 bases and J by 3 bases, leaving 6 bases between them. The germline V gene has CDR1 LNHNV and CDR2 YYDKDF (reference sequence). The CDR3 has 13 amino acids. CDR3 sequence reads: CATSRDRSYEQYF. Here the CDR3 DNA reads TGTGCCACCAGCAGAGACAGGAGCTACGAGCAGTACTTC.

A few counts support this clonotype. The gene calls are TRBV2 and TRBJ2-7, with a tentative D call TRBD1 (6 bases). The CDR3 consists of 13 residues. V lost 6 bases and J lost 7, with 16 bases in between. Germline V gene data show CDR1 as SNHLY and CDR2 as FYNNEI. CDR3 DNA: TGTGCCAGCAGCCTGACAGGTTTTAGGGAGCAGTACTTC. It codes for CASSLTGFREQYF.

This clonotype appeared a few times. The rearrangement links TRBV29-1 to TRBJ2-1; D call uncertain. This CDR3 region has 12 residues. Germline lookup yields CDR1 SQVTM and CDR2 ANQGSEA. Trimming took off 3 bases at V and 6 bases at J, with 9 bases between the two ends. CDR3 sequence: CSVDLGTNEQFF. CDR3 DNA sequence: TGCAGCGTTGATCTGGGAACCAATGAGCAGTTCTTC.